This is a list of T cell receptor beta chains from one sample in a study of radiation and T cells in renal cell carcinoma. Clones were read by immunoSEQ multiplex PCR, and TCRdb kept only the in-frame ones, dropping some. The sample yields some 25,000 clones, roughly 60% seen once. The sequenced sample was tumor tissue, obtained from a patient whose treatment was nephrectomy without radiotherapy. Receptors were obtained from a man aged 35 to 55 with renal cell carcinoma. The CDR3 runs from the conserved cysteine through the conserved F or W. Fields, in order: D gene, clone size, J gene, V gene, CDR3 DNA, CDR3 protein. D genes are given only for firm matches. Size values are once, few and many counts, or a class for expanded clones, and some rows have none.

>-|-|TRBJ1-5|TRBV5-8
TGTGCCAGCAGCTTGGCCAGGGGCAATCAGCCCCAGCATTTT
CASSLARGNQPQHF
>-|-|TRBJ1-5|TRBV28
TGTGCCAGCAGTAGAAATATCCTCCAGCCCCAGCATTTT
CASSRNILQPQHF
>-|-|TRBJ1-4|TRBV25-1
TGTGCCAGCAGTGCTACCACAGGGTTTAATGAAAAACTGTTTTTT
CASSATTGFNEKLFF
>-|-|TRBJ2-3|TRBV5-1
TGCGCCAGCAGCCTGACAAGCACAGATACGCAGTATTTT
CASSLTSTDTQYF
>-|-|TRBJ1-1|TRBV6-1
TGTGCCAGCAGGCCCCAGGGGCCGAGTTGGTCTTTCTTT
CASRPQGPSWSFF
>-|-|TRBJ2-6|TRBV6-4
TGTGCCAGCAGTCCTGACAAGTCTGGGGCCAACGTCCTGACTTTC
CASSPDKSGANVLTF
>TRBD1|-|TRBJ1-3|TRBV7-8
TGTGCCAGCAGCGTCCGGGACAGCTCTGGAAACACCATATATTTT
CASSVRDSSGNTIYF
>TRBD2|-|TRBJ2-1|TRBV7-2
TGTGCCAGCAGCTTGCTTAGCGGGGGGGGTTACAATGAGCAGTTCTTC
CASSLLSGGGYNEQFF
>-|few|TRBJ1-2|TRBV6-5
TGTGCCAGCAGTTACATTCAGGGGAACTATGGCTACACCTTC
CASSYIQGNYGYTF
>TRBD1|-|TRBJ1-2|TRBV28
TGTGCCAGCCGGACAGGGCACTATGGCTACACCTTC
CASRTGHYGYTF
>-|few|TRBJ1-5|TRBV10-2
TGCGCCAGCAGTGGGCAGGGGCTTTATCAGCCCCAGCATTTT
CASSGQGLYQPQHF
>TRBD1|-|TRBJ1-4|TRBV5-1
TGCGCCAGCAGCCTGGGACAGGCTAATGAAAAACTGTTTTTT
CASSLGQANEKLFF
>TRBD1|-|TRBJ1-2|TRBV28
TGTGCCAGCAGTTCAGTAGACCGTGGACAGGGGGCCTATGGCTACACCTTC
CASSSVDRGQGAYGYTF
>-|many|TRBJ2-2|TRBV9
TGTGCCAGCAGCCCGTGGGGGTCGGGGGTTGGCGGGGAGCTGTTTTTT
CASSPWGSGVGGELFF